A selection of T cell receptor beta chains follows, all from one sample in a study of T-cell reconstitution after alpha-beta-depleted transplantation in children. TCRdb reanalysed the PCR reads using MiXCR and keeps one entry per CDR3 protein. Among about 900,000 distinct CDR3 sequences listed, 25% to 30% were seen once. The sample consisted of PBMCs, mostly from graft donor cells, taken 360 days after TCRalphabeta/CD19-depleted stem cell transplant. The receptors shown here come from a boy in the first two years of life who had a stem cell transplant for SCID, so the T cells may come from the graft donor. Each CDR3 is given with its conserved first and last residue. Fields, in order: D gene, J gene, clone size, V gene, CDR3 protein, CDR3 DNA. The D gene is left open where the match is weak. Size values are once, few and many counts, or a class for expanded clones, and some rows have none.

D: -
J: TRBJ1-5
size: few
V: TRBV10-3
CDR3: CAISEGRDQPQHF
DNA: TGTGCCATCAGTGAGGGCAGGGATCAGCCCCAGCATTTT

D: -
J: TRBJ2-7
size: few
V: TRBV15
CDR3: CATSRDLRQGPGLEQYF
DNA: TGTGCCACCAGCAGAGATCTCCGCCAGGGCCCAGGATTGGAGCAGTACTTC

D: TRBD1
J: TRBJ2-7
size: -
V: TRBV14
CDR3: CASSLDRGRPYEQYF
DNA: TGTGCCAGCAGCTTAGACAGGGGTAGGCCCTACGAGCAGTACTTC

D: TRBD1
J: TRBJ2-7
size: few
V: TRBV27
CDR3: CASSVGRDRVFYEQYF
DNA: TGTGCCAGCAGTGTCGGCCGGGACAGGGTTTTCTACGAGCAGTACTTC

D: TRBD1
J: TRBJ2-2
size: few
V: TRBV12-3/TRBV12-4
CDR3: CASSLDRVGNEELFF
DNA: TGTGCCAGCAGCCTGGACAGGGTGGGAAATGAGGAGCTGTTTTTT

D: -
J: TRBJ1-1
size: -
V: TRBV11-2
CDR3: CASSALTGVGTEAFF
DNA: TGTGCCAGCAGCGCCCTGACAGGCGTAGGCACTGAAGCTTTCTTT

D: -
J: TRBJ2-2
size: -
V: TRBV30
CDR3: CAWSGDWNTGELFF
DNA: TGTGCCTGGAGTGGGGACTGGAACACCGGGGAGCTGTTTTTT

D: -
J: TRBJ1-1
size: few
V: TRBV12-3/TRBV12-4
CDR3: CASAWQGVTEAFF
DNA: TGTGCCAGCGCTTGGCAGGGCGTTACTGAAGCTTTCTTT

D: -
J: TRBJ1-2
size: few
V: TRBV7-9
CDR3: CASSLAGGHGYTF
DNA: TGTGCCAGCAGCTTAGCGGGTGGGCATGGCTACACCTTC

D: -
J: TRBJ1-5
size: -
V: TRBV4-1
CDR3: CASSQGLRGTRGQPQHF
DNA: TGCGCCAGCAGCCAAGGGCTGAGAGGGACGCGAGGTCAGCCCCAGCATTTT

D: TRBD1
J: TRBJ1-2
size: -
V: TRBV7-2
CDR3: CASSFGGTDRNYGYTF
DNA: TGTGCCAGCAGCTTTGGGGGGACGGACAGGAATTATGGCTACACCTTC